The T cell receptor (beta chain) under discussion was sequenced for a study of PD-1 blockade in classical Hodgkin lymphoma. Profiled with immunoSEQ multiplex PCR; TCRdb holds only in-frame clones, not every one. The data contain nearly 60,000 clones, under 95% of them seen just once; the ten biggest clones take up about 9.4%. This clone was counted only a few times. Each patient's relapse followed autologous stem cell transplantation, and brentuximab vedotin exposure varied. Responses achieved at best were complete response, partial response or progressive disease. The receptor was derived from a human donor with classical Hodgkin lymphoma. The sequenced sample was peripheral blood mononuclear cells (PBMCs), obtained before the second cycle of nivolumab.

The CDR3 nucleotides are TGTGCCAGCAGTTCACCGGACAGGGGGGGCTCCTACGAGCAGTACTTC. This codes for CASSSPDRGGSYEQYF. This rearrangement joins TRBV27 to TRBJ2-7; 10 nucleotides align to TRBD1. Germline V lookup: CDR1 MNHEY, CDR2 SMNVEV (reference sequence). V was clipped by 4 bases and J by 0 bases; unmatched bases: 6. There are 16 residues in the CDR3.